The present T cell receptor (beta chain) was sequenced within a study of T cell responses to AZD1222 COVID-19 vaccine. Study-level background: Whether given at about 4 or about 12 weeks, second doses were pooled.

Germline CDR1 LGHNT, CDR2 FRNRAP. The CDR3 spans 20 residues. V was cut by 3 bases and J by 3 bases, with 30 bases left in between. Regarding the study as a whole: Donors, mostly white British, included more females; clonal diversity was possibly underestimated. Seropositivity was recorded at baseline in only 5 or 6 AZD1222 recipients.

Remarks on this clone: The antigen remains undetermined.

Clones were read by immunoSEQ multiplex PCR, and TCRdb kept only the in-frame ones, dropping some. The table has more than 150,000 clones, about 91% seen once. V usage is TRBV12-5 and J usage is TRBJ2-7, with D unclear. The sequencing here drew on peripheral blood, taken on day 0 of AZD1222 vaccination. The TCR originated in an adult in good health. CDR3 bases: TGTGCTAGTGGTTTCAATCGACCTGTTAATCGATCTATTAGGGACTACGAGCAGTACTTC. Its translation: CASGFNRPVNRSIRDYEQYF.